The present T cell receptor (beta chain) was sequenced within a study of T-cell reconstitution after alpha-beta-depleted transplantation in children. Unique molecular identifiers featured in how the TCRbeta library was prepared. TCRdb analysed the PCR reads with MiXCR anew, one entry per CDR3 protein. Altogether fewer than 120,000 distinct CDR3 sequences are present, 9% to 12% being singletons, with the ten largest covering approximately 8%. This clonotype was seen repeatedly, ten times or more. The clonotype originates from a human donor who donated a stem cell graft to a child with acute lymphoblastic leukemia. The sequencing here drew on PBMCs from the stem cell graft donor, taken from the stem cell graft.

The CDR3 is CASSLDHSGELFF. The CDR3 nucleotides read TGTGCCAGCAGCCTGGACCACTCCGGGGAGCTGTTTTTT. The chain recombines TRBV12-3 or TRBV12-4 with TRBJ2-2; D remains unclear. This CDR3 spans 13 amino acids. The V gene lost 6 bases and the J gene lost 6 bases, with 11 bases spanning the gap.